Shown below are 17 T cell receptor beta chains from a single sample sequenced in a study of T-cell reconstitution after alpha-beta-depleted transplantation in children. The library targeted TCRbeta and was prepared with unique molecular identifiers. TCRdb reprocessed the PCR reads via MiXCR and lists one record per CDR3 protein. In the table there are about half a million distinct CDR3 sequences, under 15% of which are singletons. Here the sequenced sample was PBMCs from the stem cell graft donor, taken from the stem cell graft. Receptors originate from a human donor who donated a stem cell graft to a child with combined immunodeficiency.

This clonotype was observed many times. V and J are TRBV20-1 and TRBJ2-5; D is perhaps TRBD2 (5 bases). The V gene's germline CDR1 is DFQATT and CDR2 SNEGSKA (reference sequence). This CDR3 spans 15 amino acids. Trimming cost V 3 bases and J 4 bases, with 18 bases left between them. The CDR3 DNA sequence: TGCAGTGCTAGTAATGTGGTCGGGGTGAGAGAGACCCAGTACTTC. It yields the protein CSASNVVGVRETQYF.

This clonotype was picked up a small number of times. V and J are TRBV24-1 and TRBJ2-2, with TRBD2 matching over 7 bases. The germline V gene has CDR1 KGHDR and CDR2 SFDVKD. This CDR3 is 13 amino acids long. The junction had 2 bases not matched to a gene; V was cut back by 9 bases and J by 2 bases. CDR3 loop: CATRDYNTGELFF. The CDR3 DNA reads TGTGCCACCCGGGACTACAACACCGGGGAGCTGTTTTTT.

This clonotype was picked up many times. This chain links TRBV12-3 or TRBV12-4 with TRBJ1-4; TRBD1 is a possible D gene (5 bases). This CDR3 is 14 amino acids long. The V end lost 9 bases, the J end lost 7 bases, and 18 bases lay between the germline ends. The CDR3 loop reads CASQGDGAGEKLFF. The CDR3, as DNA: TGTGCCAGTCAAGGGGACGGTGCGGGTGAAAAACTGTTTTTT.

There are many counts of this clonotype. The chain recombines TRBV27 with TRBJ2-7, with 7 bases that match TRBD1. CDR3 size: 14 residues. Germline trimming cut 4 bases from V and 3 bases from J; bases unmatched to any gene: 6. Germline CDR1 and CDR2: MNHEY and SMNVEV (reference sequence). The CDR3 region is CASSSRDRNYEQYF. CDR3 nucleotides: TGTGCCAGCAGTTCCCGGGACAGAAACTACGAGCAGTACTTC.

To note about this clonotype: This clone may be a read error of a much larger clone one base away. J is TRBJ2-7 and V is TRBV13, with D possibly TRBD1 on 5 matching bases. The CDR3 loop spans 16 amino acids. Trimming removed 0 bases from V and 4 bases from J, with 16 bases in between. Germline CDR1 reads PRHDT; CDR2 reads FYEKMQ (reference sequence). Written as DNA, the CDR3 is TGTGCCAGCAGCTTAGGATCCCTCAGGGTTGGGTACGAGCAGTACTTC. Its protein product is CASSLGSLRVGYEQYF.

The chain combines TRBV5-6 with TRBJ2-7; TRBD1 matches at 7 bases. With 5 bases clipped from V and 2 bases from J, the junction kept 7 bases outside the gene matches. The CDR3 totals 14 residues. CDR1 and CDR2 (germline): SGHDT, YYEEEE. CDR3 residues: CASRSRQGPYEQYF. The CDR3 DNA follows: TGTGCCAGCAGGTCCCGACAGGGCCCCTACGAGCAGTACTTC.

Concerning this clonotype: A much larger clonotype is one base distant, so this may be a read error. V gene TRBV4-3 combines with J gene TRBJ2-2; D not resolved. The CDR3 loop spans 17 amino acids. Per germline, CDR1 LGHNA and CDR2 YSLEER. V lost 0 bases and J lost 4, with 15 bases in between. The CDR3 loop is CASSQEARIGVTGELFF. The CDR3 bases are TGCGCCAGCAGCCAAGAAGCCAGAATTGGCGTCACCGGGGAGCTGTTTTTT.

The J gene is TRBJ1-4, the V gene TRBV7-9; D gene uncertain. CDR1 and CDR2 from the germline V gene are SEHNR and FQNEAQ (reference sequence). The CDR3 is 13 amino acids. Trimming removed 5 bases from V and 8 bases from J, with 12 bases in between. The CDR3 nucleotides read TGTGCCAGCAGCCAACAATGGGTCGAAAAACTGTTTTTT. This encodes CASSQQWVEKLFF. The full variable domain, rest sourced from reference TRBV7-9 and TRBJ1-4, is DTGVSQNPRHKITKRGQNVTFRCDPISEHNRLYWYRQTLGQGPEFLTYFQNEAQLEKSRLLSDRFSAERPKGSFSTLEIQRTEQGDSAMYLCASSQQWVEKLFFGSGTQLSVL.

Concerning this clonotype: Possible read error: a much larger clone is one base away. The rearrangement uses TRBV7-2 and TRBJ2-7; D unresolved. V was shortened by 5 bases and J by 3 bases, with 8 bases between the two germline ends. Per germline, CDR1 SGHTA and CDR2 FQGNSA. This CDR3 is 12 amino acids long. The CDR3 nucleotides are TGTGCCAGCAGCGAAGACGGCTACGAGCAGTACTTC. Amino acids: CASSEDGYEQYF.

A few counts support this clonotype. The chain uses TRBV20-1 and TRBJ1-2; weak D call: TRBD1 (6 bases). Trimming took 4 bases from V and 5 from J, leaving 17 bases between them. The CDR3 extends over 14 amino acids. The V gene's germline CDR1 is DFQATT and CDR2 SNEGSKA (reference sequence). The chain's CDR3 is CSAIHPQGRYGYTF. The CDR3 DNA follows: TGCAGTGCTATCCATCCACAGGGCCGGTATGGCTACACCTTC.

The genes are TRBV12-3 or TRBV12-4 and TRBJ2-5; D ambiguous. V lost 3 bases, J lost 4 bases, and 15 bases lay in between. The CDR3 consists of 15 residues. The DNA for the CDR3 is TGTGCCAGCAGTTTTAGTCCGGCCCGTGCAGAGACCCAGTACTTC. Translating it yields CASSFSPARAETQYF.

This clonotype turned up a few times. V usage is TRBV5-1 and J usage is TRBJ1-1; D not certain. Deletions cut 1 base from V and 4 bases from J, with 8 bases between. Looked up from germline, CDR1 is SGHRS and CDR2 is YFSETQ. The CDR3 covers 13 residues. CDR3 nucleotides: TGCGCCAGCAGCTTGAGGGTTGGCACTGAAGCTTTCTTT. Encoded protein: CASSLRVGTEAFF.

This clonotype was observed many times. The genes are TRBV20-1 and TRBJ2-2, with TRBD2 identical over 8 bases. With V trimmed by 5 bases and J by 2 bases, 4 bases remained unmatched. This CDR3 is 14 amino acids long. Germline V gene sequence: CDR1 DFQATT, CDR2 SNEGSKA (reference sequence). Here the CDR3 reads CSAFSGRNTGELFF. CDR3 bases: TGCAGTGCTTTCAGCGGGAGAAACACCGGGGAGCTGTTTTTT.

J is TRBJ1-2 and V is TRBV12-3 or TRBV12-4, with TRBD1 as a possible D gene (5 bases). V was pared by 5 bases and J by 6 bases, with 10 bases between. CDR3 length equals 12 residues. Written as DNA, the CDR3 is TGTGCCAGCAGTGCCCCGGGGCATGGCTACACCTTC. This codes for CASSAPGHGYTF.

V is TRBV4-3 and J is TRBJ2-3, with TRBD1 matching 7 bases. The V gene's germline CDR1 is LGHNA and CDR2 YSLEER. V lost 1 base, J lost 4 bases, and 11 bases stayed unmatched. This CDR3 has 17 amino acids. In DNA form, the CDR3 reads TGCGCCAGCAGCCAAGCCCCCCCCGACAGGGTCCCAGATACGCAGTATTTT. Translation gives CASSQAPPDRVPDTQYF.

In DNA form, the CDR3 reads TGTGCCAGCAGCTCACCGACCCTAGCGGGAGTCTCCTACAATGAGCAGTTCTTC. Its translation: CASSSPTLAGVSYNEQFF. The rearrangement uses TRBV11-2 and TRBJ2-1, with 10 bases that match TRBD2. V lost 4 bases and J lost 0; bases outside the gene matches: 9. Germline V gene sequence: CDR1 SGHAT, CDR2 FQNNGV. The CDR3 covers 18 residues.

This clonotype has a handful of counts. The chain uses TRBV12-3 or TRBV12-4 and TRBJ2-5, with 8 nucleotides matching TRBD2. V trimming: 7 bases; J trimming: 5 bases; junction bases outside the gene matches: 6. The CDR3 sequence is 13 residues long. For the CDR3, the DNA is TGTGCCAGCATAGGACGGGAGGGTGAGACCCAGTACTTC. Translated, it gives CASIGREGETQYF.